The 21 T cell receptor beta chains in this list originate from one sample, sequenced in a study of T cells in women clearing cervical HPV infection (dated by TCRdb to the late 2010s). The library was generated by the immunoSEQ multiplex PCR assay. TCRdb retrieved this table from immuneACCESS and kept in-frame rearrangements only. Not all clones are present; in checked studies, unresolved V genes account for under half, and no reason is known for the remainder. This sample's table lists around 35,000 clones. Roughly 1.5% of the sample is in the top ten clones. Specimen: blood buffy coat. These receptors were taken from a woman between 18 and 75 years old with a cervical HPV16 infection that either progressed to CIN3+ or cleared (not recorded which).

As concerns this clone: The sequenced fragment ends 3 residues before the CDR3 boundary, so the rest is inferred from the germline J gene. The rearrangement uses TRBV7-2 and TRBJ1-6; 11 nucleotides align to TRBD1. The germline CDR1 and CDR2 sequences are SGHTA and FQGNSA. The junction had 6 bases not matched to a gene; V was cut back by 5 bases and J by 12 bases. The CDR3 consists of 14 residues. The CDR3 sequence is CASSTGQGAKPLHF. CDR3 bases read: TGTGCCAGCAGCACTGGACAGGGGGCGAAACCC.

Regarding this clone: The read is 3 residues too short to cover the CDR3 end, so that end is filled in from the germline J gene. The chain is built from TRBV20-1 and TRBJ2-7, with 10 bases identical to TRBD2. Looked up from germline, CDR1 is DFQATT and CDR2 is SNEGSKA (reference sequence). This CDR3 spans 14 amino acids. The junction had 3 bases not matched to a gene; V was cut back by 0 bases and J by 4 bases. CDR3 bases read: TGCAGTGCTAGAGATCTAGCGGGAGTTTACGAG. This sequence encodes CSARDLAGVYE. The complete CDR3 sequence is CSARDLAGVYEQYF.

For this clone: The read ends 3 residues shy of where the CDR3 ends; the end is completed using the germline J gene. This rearrangement joins TRBV7-2 to TRBJ1-5; perhaps TRBD1 as D (5 bases). The CDR3 runs 14 residues. Per germline, CDR1 SGHTA and CDR2 FQGNSA. Trimming removed 1 base from V and 7 bases from J, with 11 bases in between. CDR3: CASSLGPGPQPQHF. The CDR3 DNA, read in part, is TGTGCCAGCAGCTTAGGGCCAGGGCCCCAGCCC.

For this clone: The read terminates 3 residues ahead of where the CDR3 ends, so the germline J gene completes it. V usage is TRBV30 and J usage is TRBJ1-4, with D possibly TRBD1 on 6 matching bases. Germline CDR1 GTSNPN, CDR2 SVGIG (reference sequence). The CDR3 runs to 13 residues. Trimming shortened V by 0 bases and J by 8 bases, and 10 bases separated the two germline ends. This CDR3 is CAWSVRGAEKLFF. Partial CDR3 DNA: TGTGCCTGGAGTGTACGGGGGGCAGAAAAA.

CDR3 amino acids: CASSISGQGGLEQYF. The DNA read from the CDR3 is TGTGCCAGTAGTATCTCGGGACAGGGGGGACTCGAG. This chain joins TRBV19 and TRBJ2-7; 11 bases agree with TRBD1. The sequence runs out 3 residues before the end of the CDR3; the remainder is reconstructed from the germline J gene. The CDR3 length is 15 residues. The junction had 7 bases not matched to a gene; V was cut back by 3 bases and J by 6 bases. Germline lookup yields CDR1 LNHDA and CDR2 SQIVND (reference sequence).

CDR3 DNA, as far as it was read: TGCAGTGCTAGAGAGGGCAGGGCTCAG. It codes for CSAREGRAQ. The whole CDR3 region reads CSAREGRAQAFF. The J gene is TRBJ1-1, the V gene TRBV20-1, with D perhaps matching TRBD1 (5 bases). The CDR3 is cut off 3 residues early in the read; its end comes from the germline J gene. The CDR3 sequence is 12 residues long. CDR1 DFQATT and CDR2 SNEGSKA come from the germline V gene (reference sequence).

In the case of this clone: The CDR3 end lies 3 residues beyond the end of the read and is filled in from the germline J gene. The V gene is TRBV5-1, the J gene TRBJ2-5, with D possibly TRBD1 on 5 matching bases. In germline, CDR1 is SGHRS, CDR2 YFSETQ. The CDR3 extends over 14 amino acids. CDR3 region: CASSLVQSTDTQYF. The part of the CDR3 DNA that was read is TGCGCCAGCAGCTTGGTTCAGTCGACAGATACC.

Turning to this clone: The sequenced fragment ends 3 residues before the CDR3 boundary, so the rest is inferred from the germline J gene. The chain combines TRBV7-2 with TRBJ2-7; D gene ambiguous. The CDR3 sequence is 15 residues long. In germline, CDR1 is SGHTA, CDR2 FQGNSA. V was pared by 2 bases and J by 0 bases, with 11 bases between. CDR3 in amino acids: CASSLIDASSYEQYF. CDR3 DNA, as far as it was read: TGTGCCAGCAGCTTAATTGACGCTAGCTCCTACGAG.

As for this clone: The sequence runs out 3 residues before the end of the CDR3; the remainder is reconstructed from the germline J gene. This chain connects TRBV14 to TRBJ2-1, with no clear D. Germline values: CDR1 SGHDN, CDR2 FVKESK. This CDR3 spans 15 amino acids. V lost 1 base and J 9 bases, leaving 16 bases between the germline ends. The sequenced part of the CDR3 DNA is TGTGCCAGCAGCCAAGTCACCCATGAAGCAAGTGAG. It specifies CASSQVTHEASE. In full, the CDR3 reads CASSQVTHEASEQFF.

Regarding this clone: Sequencing ends 3 residues short of the CDR3 end; the germline J gene provides the rest. V is TRBV6-4 and J is TRBJ2-7, with 7 bases aligning to TRBD1. CDR3 length: 14 amino acids. The V gene's germline CDR1 is MRHNA and CDR2 SNTAGT. J lost 4 bases, V lost 6 bases, and 9 bases had no gene match. The CDR3 sequence: CASSPYRGSYEQYF. The CDR3 bases that were read are TGTGCCAGCAGCCCTTACAGGGGCTCGTACGAG.

Remarks on this clone: The read halts 3 residues ahead of the CDR3 end, with the missing end drawn from the germline J gene. The rearrangement uses TRBV5-6 and TRBJ2-5; D is uncertain. V dropped 2 bases and J dropped 1 base, with 3 bases sitting between them. The CDR3 has 12 amino acids. Germline CDR1 and CDR2: SGHDT and YYEEEE. The CDR3 protein is CASSFGQETQYF. The CDR3 bases that were read are TGTGCCAGCAGCTTCGGCCAAGAGACC.

Details on this clone: Read data end 3 residues before the CDR3 end; the end is taken from the germline J gene. V usage is TRBV11-2 and J usage is TRBJ2-3; the match to TRBD2 covers 8 bases. The CDR3 spans 15 residues. The trim removed 5 bases at V and 5 bases at J, leaving 9 bases unmatched. The germline V gene encodes CDR1 SGHAT and CDR2 FQNNGV. CDR3 DNA, as far as it was read: TGTGCCAGCAGCCTGAGCGGGAGCCTGAGAGATACG. Residues: CASSLSGSLRDT. The full CDR3 reads CASSLSGSLRDTQYF.

Points on this clone: The CDR3 end falls 3 residues outside the read, so it is completed with the germline J gene. The chain recombines TRBV7-2 with TRBJ2-3; no reliable D call. V lost 4 bases and J lost 6, with 8 bases in between. The CDR3 spans 12 residues. Germline V CDR1 and CDR2: SGHTA, FQGNSA. Partial CDR3 DNA: TGTGCCAGCAGCTCCGTCGCGGATACG. The encoded protein is CASSSVADT. The CDR3 in its entirety is CASSSVADTQYF.

On this clone itself: The sequenced fragment ends 3 residues before the CDR3 boundary, so the rest is inferred from the germline J gene. The chain links TRBV20-1 to TRBJ2-5; weak D call: TRBD2 (6 bases). V gave up 5 bases and J gave up 4 bases, with 14 bases separating them. Germline values: CDR1 DFQATT, CDR2 SNEGSKA (reference sequence). The CDR3 totals 13 residues. CDR3 DNA (partial): TGCAGTGCTGGACCCCCCGGGGGAGAGACC. Protein sequence: CSAGPPGGET. The complete CDR3 sequence is CSAGPPGGETQYF.

Comment on this clone: Sequencing ends 3 residues short of the CDR3 end; the germline J gene provides the rest. The chain joins TRBV19 to TRBJ2-4; 11 bases are shared with TRBD2. CDR1 is LNHDA, CDR2 SQIVND, per germline (reference sequence). The CDR3 has 18 residues. V gave up 7 bases and J gave up 4 bases; unmatched junction bases: 15. The CDR3 region is CASNPGLAGFPTKNIQYF. Partial CDR3 DNA: TGTGCCAGTAACCCTGGACTAGCGGGCTTTCCTACTAAAAACATT. Combining the CDR3 with reference TRBV19 and TRBJ2-4 gives the whole variable domain DGGITQSPKYLFRKEGQNVTLSCEQNLNHDAMYWYRQDPGQGLRLIYYSQIVNDFQKGDIAEGYSVSREKKESFPLTVTSAQKNPTAFYLCASNPGLAGFPTKNIQYFGAGTRLSVL.

About this clone: The read ends 3 residues shy of where the CDR3 ends; the end is completed using the germline J gene. The V and J genes are TRBV5-1 and TRBJ1-4, with a weak D call TRBD1 (5 bases). The CDR3 is made up of 14 amino acids. CDR1 and CDR2 (germline): SGHRS, YFSETQ. The germline V and J ends were trimmed by 5 bases and 4 bases, with 12 bases remaining between them. The CDR3 protein is CASRSQANNEKLFF. The CDR3 bases that were read are TGCGCCAGCAGGTCACAGGCGAATAATGAAAAA.

Concerning this clone: The DNA ends 3 residues before the CDR3 does, and the rest of the CDR3 is filled in from the germline J gene. This sequence joins TRBV19 and TRBJ2-5, with D tentatively TRBD2 (6 bases). V lost 6 bases and J lost 5, with 13 bases in between. The CDR3 sequence is 13 residues long. Germline V CDR1 and CDR2: LNHDA, SQIVND (reference sequence). CDR3: CASRRERGETQYF. Partial CDR3 DNA: TGTGCCAGTAGGAGGGAACGGGGGGAGACC.

In the case of this clone: The read finishes 3 residues shy of the CDR3 end, and the germline J gene is used to complete it. The chain uses TRBV18 and TRBJ2-1, with TRBD2 matching over 7 bases. V shed 6 bases and J 5 bases; nucleotides not matched to a gene: 10. Germline loops: CDR1 KGHSH, CDR2 LQKENI. This CDR3 region has 15 residues. The CDR3 protein is CASSRPTSIHNEQFF. CDR3 DNA (partial): TGTGCCAGCTCCCGACCGACTAGCATCCACAATGAG.

As for this clone: Coverage ceases 3 residues before the CDR3 finishes, and the germline J gene fills in the end. The chain joins TRBV7-9 to TRBJ1-2, with D unclear. This CDR3 comprises 12 residues. Germline lookup yields CDR1 SEHNR and CDR2 FQNEAQ (reference sequence). The covered CDR3 bases are TGTGCCAGCAGCTTGTCTAGCGGGAGC. It is translated as CASSLSSGS. The full CDR3 reads CASSLSSGSYTF.

The covered CDR3 bases are TGTGCCTGGAGTCCAGTCTTA. It specifies CAWSPVL. The full CDR3 sequence reads CAWSPVLAFF. V gene TRBV30 combines with J gene TRBJ1-1, with D unclear. The read stops 3 residues short of the end of the CDR3; the missing end is completed from the germline J gene. Germline assignment: CDR1 GTSNPN and CDR2 SVGIG (reference sequence). This CDR3 contains 10 residues.

About this clone itself: The CDR3 extends 3 residues past the end of the read, so its final part is completed from the germline J gene. This sequence joins TRBV10-2 and TRBJ2-1, with 8 bases that match TRBD1. CDR1 is WSHSY, CDR2 SAAADI, per germline. CDR3 length equals 15 residues. V gave up 3 bases and J gave up 5 bases; unmatched junction bases: 6. This CDR3 is CASSDGQGAHNEQFF. CDR3 DNA (partial): TGCGCCAGCAGTGACGGCCAGGGGGCCCACAATGAG.